The entry that follows covers one T cell receptor beta chain sequence. What antigen it recognizes has not been identified. Base qualities are not provided; no much larger clone lies one nucleotide away. Library method: 5' RACE. TCRdb lists the instrument as Illumina HiSeq 2500. A second PCR of roughly 6 to 11 cycles was run with a J-beta primer mix and a sample-barcoded 5' primer. A unique molecular identifier was introduced onto each TCR beta cDNA molecule by a template-switch 5' adaptor carrying 12 random nucleotides. At least 2.5 million CDR3-containing paired-end reads were obtained from each sample. First-strand cDNA was synthesized from all RNA with the Mint cDNA synthesis kit, primed by a TRBC-specific oligonucleotide. Following uracil-DNA glycosylase treatment, all cDNA underwent a first 18-cycle PCR with the universal primers M1SS and BC2_uni_R. On the study's bioinformatics: For normalization, 1 million high-quality reads, each with a distinct molecular identifier, were randomly selected from each sample. Instead of being binned into consensus sequences, reads that shared molecular identifiers were thrown out. CDR3 identification, clonotype clustering and error correction used MiTCR with a Q25 quality threshold and the strictest error-elimination algorithm. A nonparametric unseen species model with Euler transformation was used to estimate a lower bound on total TCR beta diversity. Using fastp trimming at Q25 and MiXCR clonotype assembly, TCRdb reanalyzed the public sequencing data and kept in-frame beta chains. Each CDR3 protein appears once, grouped with its most common genes and DNA. For this entry, the V and J calls and clone size follow TCRdb and not the study's own pipeline. The sample table shows approximately 1,000,000 distinct CDR3 sequences, and over 35% are seen once. The ten largest account for about 20% of the sample.

The CDR3 holds 17 amino acids from the cysteine to the phenylalanine. Solely the CDR3 DNA is kept, with 51 bases framed from the first base. The germline V gene (reference sequence) sets CDR1 to DFQATT and CDR2 to SNEGSKA. Cut back by 0 bases and 1 base, the V and J ends lie 16 bases apart. Systemically healthy Caucasian individuals from Russia, some 38 in total and aged about 6 to 100 years, were included as donors. Approximately 9.3 milliliters of peripheral blood were drawn from each donor into EDTA-treated Vacutainer tubes. PBMCs were isolated by Ficoll-Paque density-gradient centrifugation, with at least 6 million obtained per sample. Trizol reagent was used to extract total RNA from the PBMCs, yielding at least 5.5 micrograms per sample. The percentages of naive CD45RAhigh/CD27high T cells were determined by flow cytometry on a PBMC aliquot from every donor. The sample is drawn from a study of blood T cells in healthy people across ages (dated by TCRdb to the mid-2010s). At the level of the whole study: In model experiments, template switching captured roughly one uniquely barcoded TCR beta cDNA molecule for every two T cells. Using deep sequencing normalized with unique cDNA molecular identifiers, the study measured how TCR beta repertoire diversity changes with age. The donors were divided into four age groups: young (average around 15 years), middle-aged (around 41), aged (approximately 62) and long-lived (82). To avoid experimental bias, donors of different ages were spread randomly across the sequencing lanes. For two donors (one aged 18 to 29 and one aged 80 or older), the study analyzed two additional independent replicas of 1 million unique cDNA reads from the same blood draw. Paper-wide results and their limitations: Observed TCR beta diversity per million T cells fell roughly linearly with age, and a significant reduction was already apparent by age around 36. The CMV infection status of donors was not known, potentially confounding age-related changes in expanded clonotypes. Observed TCR beta diversity correlated strongly with the percentage of naive T cells measured by flow cytometry. Since profiling was done on bulk unsorted PBMCs, naive and antigen-experienced compartments could not be conclusively compared. The long-lived group showed more naive CD4+ T cells, fewer expanded clones and increased TCR diversity than the aged group, suggesting age selection. Estimates of total diversity based on one million sequenced T cells were regarded as lower bounds and as underestimates.

The sample was blood. This chain is built from TRBV20-1 and TRBJ1-5; the D segment could be TRBD1, given 6 matching bases. The TCR comes from a woman aged 55-70 years in good health. The CDR3 protein sequence reads: CSARDAGAGPSNQPQHF. The DNA sequence is as follows: TGCAGTGCTAGAGACGCGGGGGCAGGGCCGAGCAATCAGCCCCAGCATTTT.